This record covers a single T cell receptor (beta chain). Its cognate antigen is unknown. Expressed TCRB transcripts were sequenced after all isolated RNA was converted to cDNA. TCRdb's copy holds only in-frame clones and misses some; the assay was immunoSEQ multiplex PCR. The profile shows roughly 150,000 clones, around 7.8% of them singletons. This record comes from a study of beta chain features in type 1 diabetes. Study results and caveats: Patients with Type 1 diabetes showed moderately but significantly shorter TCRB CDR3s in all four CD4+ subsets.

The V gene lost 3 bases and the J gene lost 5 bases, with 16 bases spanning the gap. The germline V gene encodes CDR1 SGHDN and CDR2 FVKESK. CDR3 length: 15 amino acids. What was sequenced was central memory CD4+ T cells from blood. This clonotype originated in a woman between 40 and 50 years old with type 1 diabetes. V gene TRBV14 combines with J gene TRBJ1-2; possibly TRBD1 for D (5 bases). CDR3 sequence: CASSHPWAGRYGYTF. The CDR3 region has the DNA TGTGCCAGCAGCCACCCCTGGGCAGGGCGGTATGGCTACACCTTC.